This TCR beta chain was sequenced during a study of cytomegalovirus exposure and HLA in healthy donors. Primers included in the PCR were 60 Vbeta and 13 Jbeta primers. The method was immunoSEQ multiplex PCR; TCRdb's version includes in-frame clones alone and lacks a portion of them. The sample has approximately 180,000 clones, around 85% seen once. Broader study findings: Productive status was seen about 90% or about 30% of the time for most TCR beta V segments in an earlier analysis.

A word on this clone: Antigen: not known.

Per germline, CDR1 SGHDN and CDR2 FVKESK. The trim removed 1 base at V and 4 bases at J, leaving 4 bases unmatched. The CDR3 loop spans 15 amino acids. This chain joins TRBV14 and TRBJ1-2; TRBD1 agrees at 9 bases. This clonotype was obtained from a man younger than 35 in good health and CMV-seronegative. The sequencing sample was made of PBMCs. In DNA form, the CDR3 reads TGTGCCAGCAGCCAAGGACAGGGGGGGACCTATGGCTACACCTTC. This sequence encodes CASSQGQGGTYGYTF. The full variable domain, with the rest looked up from reference TRBV14 and TRBJ1-2, is EAGVTQFPSHSVIEKGQTVTLRCDPISGHDNLYWYRRVMGKEIKFLLHFVKESKQDESGMPNNRFLAERTGGTYSTLKVQPAELEDSGVYFCASSQGQGGTYGYTFGSGTRLTVV.